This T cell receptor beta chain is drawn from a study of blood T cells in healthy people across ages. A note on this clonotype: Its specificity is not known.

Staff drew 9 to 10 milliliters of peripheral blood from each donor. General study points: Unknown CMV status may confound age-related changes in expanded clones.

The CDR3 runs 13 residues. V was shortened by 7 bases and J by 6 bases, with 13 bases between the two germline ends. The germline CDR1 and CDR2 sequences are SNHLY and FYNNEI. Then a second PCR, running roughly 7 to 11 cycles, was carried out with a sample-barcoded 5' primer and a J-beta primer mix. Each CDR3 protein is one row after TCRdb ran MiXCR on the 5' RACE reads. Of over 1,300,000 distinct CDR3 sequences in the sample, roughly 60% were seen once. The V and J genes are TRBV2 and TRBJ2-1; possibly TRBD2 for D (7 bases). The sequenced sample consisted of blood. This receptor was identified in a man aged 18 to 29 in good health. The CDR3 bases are TGTGCCAGCACCCAAGGGGGGGGCAATGAGCAGTTCTTC. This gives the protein CASTQGGGNEQFF.